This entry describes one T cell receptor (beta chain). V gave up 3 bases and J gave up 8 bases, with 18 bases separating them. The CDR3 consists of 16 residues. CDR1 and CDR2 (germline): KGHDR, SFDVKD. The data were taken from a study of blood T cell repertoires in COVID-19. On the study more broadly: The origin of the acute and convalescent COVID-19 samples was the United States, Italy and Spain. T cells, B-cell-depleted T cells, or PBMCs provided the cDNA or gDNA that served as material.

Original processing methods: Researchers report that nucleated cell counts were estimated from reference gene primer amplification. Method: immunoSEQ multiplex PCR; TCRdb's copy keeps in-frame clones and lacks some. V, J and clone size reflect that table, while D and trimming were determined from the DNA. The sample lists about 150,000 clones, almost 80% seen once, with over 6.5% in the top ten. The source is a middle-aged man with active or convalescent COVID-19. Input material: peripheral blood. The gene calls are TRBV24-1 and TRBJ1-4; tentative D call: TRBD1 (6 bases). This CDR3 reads CATSDGAPGEREKLFF. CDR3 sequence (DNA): TGTGCCACCAGTGATGGGGCCCCAGGGGAGCGAGAAAAACTGTTTTTT.